The 21 T cell receptor beta chains below all came from one sample that was sequenced in a study of OX40 agonist ivuxolimab in advanced cancers. Produced via immunoSEQ multiplex PCR; TCRdb's table is partial and in-frame only. The profile covers approximately 60,000 clones, with roughly 84% appearing a single time and 0.38% taken by the ten largest. The sample in question was CD4+ or CD8+ T cells sorted from blood, obtained in a trial of the OX40 agonist ivuxolimab. These receptors were collected from an adult with an advanced solid tumor such as melanoma, head and neck, liver or kidney cancer.

The table lists this clone with a few counts. CDR3: CASSSGLFSRDQPQHF. The CDR3 coding sequence is TGTGCCAGCAGCTCTGGACTGTTCTCGAGGGATCAGCCCCAGCATTTT. The rearrangement uses TRBV7-2 and TRBJ1-5, with no clear D. Between the trimmed V and J ends, which lost 4 bases and 5 bases, there was a span of 18 bases. The germline V gene has CDR1 SGHTA and CDR2 FQGNSA. The CDR3 is 16 residues long. Complete variable domain (other parts from reference TRBV7-2 and TRBJ1-5): GAGVSQSPSNKVTEKGKDVELRCDPISGHTALYWYRQSLGQGLEFLIYFQGNSAPDKSGLPSDRFSAERTGGSVSTLTIQRTQQEDSAVYLCASSSGLFSRDQPQHFGDGTRLSIL.

The CDR3 DNA is TGTGCCAGCAGCTCGGACAGGGAGGGGCCCCAGCATTTT. This translates into CASSSDREGPQHF. This rearrangement joins TRBV5-4 to TRBJ1-5; TRBD1 matches 8 bases. The trim removed 3 bases at V and 9 bases at J, leaving 5 bases unmatched. This CDR3 spans 13 amino acids. Germline assignment: CDR1 SGHNT and CDR2 YYREEE (reference sequence).

The rearrangement joins TRBV18 to TRBJ2-2; the D is unclear. V was clipped by 5 bases and J by 5 bases, with 9 bases between them. This CDR3 contains 13 residues. From germline, CDR1 is KGHSH and CDR2 LQKENI. CDR3 in amino acids: CASSTGETGELFF. The CDR3 coding sequence is TGTGCCAGCTCAACTGGAGAGACCGGGGAGCTGTTTTTT.

This clone has only a few counts. This chain uses TRBV7-8 with TRBJ2-6; a possible D gene is TRBD1 (5 bases). Trimming removed 1 base from V and 0 bases from J, with 13 bases in between. The CDR3 has 18 residues. Germline V gene sequence: CDR1 SGHVS, CDR2 FQNEAQ. DNA of the CDR3: TGTGCCAGCAGCTTAGTAACAGGCCCGCTCTCTGGGGCCAACGTCCTGACTTTC. Translating gives CASSLVTGPLSGANVLTF.

As concerns this clone: A read error may produce the germline difference seen at one junction end. CDR3 DNA sequence: TGCAGTGGGGAGGGAGTAGGGGACTTC. Translation: CSGEGVGDF. The chain uses TRBV20-1 and TRBJ2-4; the match to TRBD2 covers 7 bases. The germline gives CDR1 DFQATT, CDR2 SNEGSKA (reference sequence). This CDR3 spans 9 amino acids.

This clone has just one count. V gene TRBV25-1 combines with J gene TRBJ2-2; D may correspond to TRBD1 or TRBD2 (5 bases each). The CDR3 loop spans 14 amino acids. V lost 8 bases and J lost 3, with 13 bases in between. Per germline, CDR1 MGHDK and CDR2 SYGVNS. Here the CDR3 reads CASAGQGYTGELFF. Here the CDR3 DNA reads TGTGCCAGCGCGGGCCAGGGCTACACCGGGGAGCTGTTTTTT.

The chain joins TRBV10-1 to TRBJ2-5; D is possibly TRBD1 (6 bases). The end of the DNA aligns better with TRBJ2-7, so the J call may be wrong. Germline V lookup: CDR1 WNHNN, CDR2 SYGVQD (reference sequence). This CDR3 has 15 amino acids. The CDR3 DNA is TGCGCCAGCAGTGAGTCGAGTCTGGGGGCCATCGAGCAGTACTTC. It translates to CASSESSLGAIEQYF.

The table lists this clone with a count of one. The chain joins TRBV6-5 to TRBJ1-4; perhaps TRBD1 as D (6 bases). This CDR3 has 14 amino acids. From germline, CDR1 is MNHEY and CDR2 SVGAGI. Trimming stripped 5 bases from V and 7 bases from J, with 14 bases between. The chain's CDR3 is CASSQVQGGEKLFF. CDR3 nucleotide sequence: TGTGCCAGCAGTCAAGTACAGGGAGGTGAAAAACTGTTTTTT.

The chain combines TRBV19 with TRBJ1-5; D possibly corresponds to TRBD1 (5 bases). V lost 5 bases and J lost 0, with 14 bases in between. In germline, CDR1 is LNHDA, CDR2 SQIVND (reference sequence). The length of the CDR3 is 16 residues. CDR3 residues: CASSPTRADSNQPQHF. The CDR3 nucleotides read TGTGCCAGTAGTCCGACCAGGGCAGATAGCAATCAGCCCCAGCATTTT. Drawing the rest from reference TRBV19 and TRBJ1-5, the complete variable domain is DGGITQSPKYLFRKEGQNVTLSCEQNLNHDAMYWYRQDPGQGLRLIYYSQIVNDFQKGDIAEGYSVSREKKESFPLTVTSAQKNPTAFYLCASSPTRADSNQPQHFGDGTRLSIL.

This clone was observed a single time. This rearrangement joins TRBV2 to TRBJ1-5; D is unresolved. This CDR3 comprises 14 residues. Germline V CDR1 and CDR2: SNHLY, FYNNEI. Trimming cost V 6 bases and J 0 bases, with 9 bases left between them. The CDR3 loop reads CASSLLDSNQPQHF. The CDR3 DNA sequence: TGTGCCAGCAGCTTGCTGGATAGCAATCAGCCCCAGCATTTT.

Notes on this clone: At one of its ends the junction is not consistent with the germline gene, which may arise from a read error. The V and J genes are TRBV7-9 and TRBJ2-6, with D maybe TRBD1 (5 bases). The CDR3 consists of 19 residues. Germline V gene lookup returns CDR1 SEHNR and CDR2 FQNEAQ (reference sequence). The CDR3 here is CASSFKRGISSSGADVLTF. Written as DNA, the CDR3 is TGTGCCAGCAGCTTTAAAAGGGGAATAAGCTCGTCTGGGGCCGACGTCCTGACTTTC.

A note on this clone: Other DNA sequences in the same sample also yield this CDR3. V usage is TRBV4-2 and J usage is TRBJ2-7, with 7 positions matching TRBD2. The junction had 16 bases not matched to a gene; V was cut back by 3 bases and J by 5 bases. The germline CDR1 and CDR2 sequences are LGHNA and YNFKEQ. There are 17 residues in the CDR3. The CDR3 is CASSQEARLAEGDEQYF. The CDR3 region has the DNA TGTGCCAGCAGCCAGGAGGCGCGACTAGCCGAGGGAGACGAGCAGTACTTC.

The V call is TRBV11-3, the J call TRBJ2-1, with D unclear. Germline V lookup: CDR1 SGHNT, CDR2 YENEEA. Trimming shortened V by 5 bases and J by 9 bases, and 14 bases separated the two germline ends. The CDR3 length is 13 residues. The CDR3 region has the DNA TGTGCCAGCAGCCCGAGCAGCCCGGGTGAGCAGTTCTTC. Translated: CASSPSSPGEQFF.

This clone was counted a single time. This rearrangement joins TRBV19 to TRBJ2-7; a weak D match, TRBD1 (6 bases). Trimming stripped 5 bases from V and 7 bases from J, with 18 bases between. CDR1 is LNHDA and CDR2 is SQIVND in the germline V gene (reference sequence). The CDR3 contains 14 residues. The CDR3 region is CASSLQGPLGEQYF. The CDR3 DNA reads as TGTGCCAGTAGTTTACAGGGACCCCTTGGGGAGCAGTACTTC.

This clone appeared once. V and J are TRBV5-6 and TRBJ2-7; D call uncertain. The germline V gene encodes CDR1 SGHDT and CDR2 YYEEEE. Trimming stripped 4 bases from V and 6 bases from J, with 8 bases between. This CDR3 contains 11 residues. CDR3 sequence: CASSTWSEQYF. The CDR3 DNA reads TGTGCCAGCAGCACCTGGTCCGAGCAGTACTTC. Based on the CDR3 plus reference TRBV5-6 and TRBJ2-7, the full variable domain is DAGVTQSPTHLIKTRGQQVTLRCSPKSGHDTVSWYQQALGQGPQFIFQYYEEEERQRGNFPDRFSGHQFPNYSSELNVNALLLGDSALYLCASSTWSEQYFGPGTRLTVT.

This clone has more than one count but fewer than ten. The chain uses TRBV5-1 and TRBJ1-4, with 8 bases matching TRBD1. This CDR3 comprises 15 residues. The trim removed 0 bases at V and 8 bases at J, leaving 6 bases unmatched. Germline-derived CDR1 and CDR2 are SGHRS and YFSETQ. The CDR3 is CASSLAGQGAEKLFF. CDR3 DNA sequence: TGCGCCAGCAGCTTGGCCGGACAGGGTGCCGAAAAACTGTTTTTT. The full variable domain, in which reference TRBV5-1 and TRBJ1-4 provide the parts outside the CDR3, is KAGVTQTPRYLIKTRGQQVTLSCSPISGHRSVSWYQQTPGQGLQFLFEYFSETQRNKGNFPGRFSGRQFSNSRSEMNVSTLELGDSALYLCASSLAGQGAEKLFFGSGTQLSVL.

The count of this clone is one. The V gene is TRBV27, the J gene TRBJ1-6, with 7 bases that match TRBD1. Germline CDR1 is MNHEY and CDR2 is SMNVEV (reference sequence). CDR3 length: 14 residues. Trimming at V came to 4 bases and at J to 14 bases, leaving 11 bases not matched to a gene. CDR3 bases: TGTGCCAGCAGTTCCGGACAGGAGAGGGAGTCCCTCCACTTT. Protein: CASSSGQERESLHF.

The V gene is TRBV19, the J gene TRBJ1-6; tentative D call: TRBD1 (5 bases). CDR1 LNHDA and CDR2 SQIVND come from the germline V gene (reference sequence). This CDR3 has 16 residues. V lost 1 base to trimming and J lost 7 bases, with 14 bases between them. CDR3 sequence reads: CASSIVLGVGNSPLHF. Written as DNA, the CDR3 is TGTGCCAGTAGTATAGTTTTGGGGGTTGGAAATTCACCCCTCCACTTT.

This chain uses TRBV29-1 with TRBJ1-1; D call uncertain. The CDR3 is made up of 12 amino acids. V lost 3 bases to trimming and J lost 1 base, with 6 bases between them. From germline, CDR1 is SQVTM and CDR2 ANQGSEA. The CDR3, as DNA: TGCAGCGTTGACAAGGCGAACACTGAAGCTTTCTTT. Translated, it gives CSVDKANTEAFF.

The genes are TRBV19 and TRBJ1-5, with TRBD1 matching over 7 bases. The CDR3 runs to 16 residues. Germline CDR1 and CDR2: LNHDA and SQIVND (reference sequence). The junction had 3 bases not matched to a gene; V was cut back by 1 base and J by 0 bases. CDR3 residues: CASSIGGQASNQPQHF. Here the CDR3 DNA reads TGTGCCAGTAGTATAGGCGGACAGGCTAGCAATCAGCCCCAGCATTTT.

V is TRBV19 and J is TRBJ2-3, with TRBD2 identical over 8 bases. V dropped 8 bases and J dropped 4; count of bases not matched to a gene: 8. This CDR3 spans 14 amino acids. Germline CDR1 LNHDA, CDR2 SQIVND (reference sequence). As DNA, the CDR3 is TGTGCCAGTGCCCGGGGGGGGGTTGCAGATACGCAGTATTTT. Translation gives CASARGGVADTQYF. The whole variable domain, filled in from reference TRBV19 and TRBJ2-3, reads DGGITQSPKYLFRKEGQNVTLSCEQNLNHDAMYWYRQDPGQGLRLIYYSQIVNDFQKGDIAEGYSVSREKKESFPLTVTSAQKNPTAFYLCASARGGVADTQYFGPGTRLTVL.